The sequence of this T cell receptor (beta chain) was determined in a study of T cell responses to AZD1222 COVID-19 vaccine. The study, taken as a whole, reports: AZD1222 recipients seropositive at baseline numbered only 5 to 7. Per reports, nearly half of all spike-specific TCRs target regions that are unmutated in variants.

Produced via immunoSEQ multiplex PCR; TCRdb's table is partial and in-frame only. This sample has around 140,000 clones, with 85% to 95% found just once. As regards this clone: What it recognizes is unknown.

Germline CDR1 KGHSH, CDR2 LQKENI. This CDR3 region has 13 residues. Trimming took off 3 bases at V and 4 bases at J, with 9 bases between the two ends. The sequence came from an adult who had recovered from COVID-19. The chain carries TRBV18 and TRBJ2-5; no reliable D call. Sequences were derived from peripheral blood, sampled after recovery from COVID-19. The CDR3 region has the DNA TGTGCCAGCTCACCTAATCCGCCAGAGACCCAGTACTTC. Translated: CASSPNPPETQYF. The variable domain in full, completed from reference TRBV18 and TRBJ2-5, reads NAGVMQNPRHLVRRRGQEARLRCSPMKGHSHVYWYRQLPEEGLKFMVYLQKENIIDESGMPKERFSAEFPKEGPSILRIQQVVRGDSAAYFCASSPNPPETQYFGPGTRLLVL.